Described below is a single T cell receptor beta chain sequence and its context. The sample comes from a study of blood T cell repertoires in COVID-19. Overall study context: Samples representing acute and convalescent COVID-19 were sourced from the United States, Italy and Spain. Nucleic acid was either cDNA or gDNA, and it came from T cells, B-cell-depleted T cells, or PBMCs.

V lost 6 bases and J lost 3, with 9 bases in between. The CDR3 totals 13 residues. Methods used by the authors: Researchers report that nucleated cell counts were estimated from reference gene primer amplification. Assay used: immunoSEQ multiplex PCR; TCRdb lists only in-frame clones, some missing. The V and J calls and clone size were taken over from that table, and D and trimming were inferred from the DNA. This table has fewer than 120,000 clones, more than 75% appearing once. The rearrangement joins TRBV12-3 or TRBV12-4 to TRBJ2-1; D unclear. The clonotype originates from a woman in her fifties or sixties with acute or convalescent COVID-19. Sequenced sample: peripheral blood. CDR3 amino acids: CASSLRGYNEQFF. The CDR3 coding sequence is TGTGCCAGCAGCCTTCGAGGCTACAATGAGCAGTTCTTC.